This note documents a single TCR beta chain sequence. Trimming removed 5 bases from V and 4 bases from J, with 8 bases in between. The CDR3 totals 12 residues. Germline CDR1 reads MNHEY; CDR2 reads SMNVEV (reference sequence). These data belong to a study of control samples from healthy donors and cancer patients. Using immunoSEQ multiplex PCR, the repertoire was profiled, and TCRdb retains in-frame clones only, with some absent. The table includes 150,000 to 200,000 clones, over 85% detected once. The rearrangement links TRBV27 to TRBJ2-5; D is unresolved. The specimen sequenced was blood. The sequence came from a man aged 25 to 45 in good health. The CDR3 DNA follows: TGTGCCAGCAGTGAAAGAGGAGAGACCCAGTACTTC. It yields the protein CASSERGETQYF.